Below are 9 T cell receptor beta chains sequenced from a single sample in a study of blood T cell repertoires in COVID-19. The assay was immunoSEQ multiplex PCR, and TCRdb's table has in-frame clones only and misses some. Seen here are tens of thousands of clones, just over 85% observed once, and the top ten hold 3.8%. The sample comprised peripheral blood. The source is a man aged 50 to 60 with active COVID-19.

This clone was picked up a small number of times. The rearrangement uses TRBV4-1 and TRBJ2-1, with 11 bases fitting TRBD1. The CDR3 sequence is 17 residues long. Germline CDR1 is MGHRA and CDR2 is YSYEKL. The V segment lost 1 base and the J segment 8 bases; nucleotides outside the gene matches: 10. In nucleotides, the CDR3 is TGCGCCAGCAGCCAAGCCTTAGTCCGGACAGGGGGCGATGAGCAGTTCTTC. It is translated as CASSQALVRTGGDEQFF.

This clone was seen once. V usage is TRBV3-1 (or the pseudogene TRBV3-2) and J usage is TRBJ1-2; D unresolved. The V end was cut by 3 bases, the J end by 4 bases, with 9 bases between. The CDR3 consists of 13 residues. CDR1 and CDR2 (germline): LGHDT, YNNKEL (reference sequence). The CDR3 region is CASSQGVSYGYTF. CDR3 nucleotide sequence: TGTGCCAGCAGCCAGGGAGTGAGCTATGGCTACACCTTC.

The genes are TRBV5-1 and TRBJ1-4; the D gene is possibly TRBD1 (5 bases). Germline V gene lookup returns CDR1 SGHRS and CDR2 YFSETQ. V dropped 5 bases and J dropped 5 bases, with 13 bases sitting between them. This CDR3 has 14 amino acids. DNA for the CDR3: TGCGCCAGCAGGGGGGGGGAAGAGAATGAAAAACTGTTTTTT. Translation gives CASRGGEENEKLFF.

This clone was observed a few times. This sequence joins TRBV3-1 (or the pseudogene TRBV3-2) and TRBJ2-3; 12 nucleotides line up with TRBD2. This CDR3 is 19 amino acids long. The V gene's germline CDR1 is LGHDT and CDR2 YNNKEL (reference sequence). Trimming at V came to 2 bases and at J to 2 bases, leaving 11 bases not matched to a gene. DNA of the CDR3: TGTGCCAGCAGCCAATCCCTAGCGGGGGGGATACTCAACACAGATACGCAGTATTTT. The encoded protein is CASSQSLAGGILNTDTQYF.

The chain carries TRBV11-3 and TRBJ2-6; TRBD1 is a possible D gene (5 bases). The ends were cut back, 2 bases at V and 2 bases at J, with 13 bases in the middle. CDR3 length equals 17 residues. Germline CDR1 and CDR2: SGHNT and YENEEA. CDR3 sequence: CASSLSFMGPGANVLTF. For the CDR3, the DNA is TGTGCCAGCAGCTTAAGTTTTATGGGGCCTGGGGCCAACGTCCTGACTTTC.

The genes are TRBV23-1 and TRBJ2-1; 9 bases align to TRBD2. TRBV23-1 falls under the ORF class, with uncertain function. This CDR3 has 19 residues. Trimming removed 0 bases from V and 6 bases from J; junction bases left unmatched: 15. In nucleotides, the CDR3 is TGCGCCAGCAGTCAATCCGCCCTAGCGGGGATCATAGGTTCCAATGAGCAGTTCTTC. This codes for CASSQSALAGIIGSNEQFF.

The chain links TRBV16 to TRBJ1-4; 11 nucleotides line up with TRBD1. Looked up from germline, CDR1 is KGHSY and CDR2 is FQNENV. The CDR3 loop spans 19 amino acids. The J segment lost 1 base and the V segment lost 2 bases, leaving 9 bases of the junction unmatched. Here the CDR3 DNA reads TGTGCCAGCAGCCAAATAAGAACCGGGACAGGGGGAACTAATGAAAAACTGTTTTTT. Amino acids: CASSQIRTGTGGTNEKLFF.

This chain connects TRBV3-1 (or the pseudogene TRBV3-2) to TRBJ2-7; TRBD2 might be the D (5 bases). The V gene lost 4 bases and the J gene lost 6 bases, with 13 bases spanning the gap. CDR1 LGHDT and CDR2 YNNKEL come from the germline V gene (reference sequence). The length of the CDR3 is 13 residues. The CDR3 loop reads CASSLQRSGEQYF. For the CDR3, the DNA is TGTGCCAGCAGCCTCCAGCGGTCTGGCGAGCAGTACTTC.

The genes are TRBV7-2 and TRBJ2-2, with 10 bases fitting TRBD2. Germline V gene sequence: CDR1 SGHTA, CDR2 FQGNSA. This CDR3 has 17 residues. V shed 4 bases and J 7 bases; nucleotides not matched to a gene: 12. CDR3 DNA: TGTGCCAGCAGCTCTGGCCCGAGCGGGGGGGCCGACGGGGAGCTGTTTTTT. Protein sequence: CASSSGPSGGADGELFF.